These 23 T cell receptor beta chains were sequenced from one sample in a study of shared T cell receptors in the human thymus. Clones were sequenced by immunoSEQ multiplex PCR, and TCRdb holds only the in-frame ones, with some missing. The sample records hundreds of thousands of clones, around 87% being singletons. This sample was also put to use in a study of human thymus T cells.

The specimen sequenced was thymocytes. The receptors were gathered from a boy under three years old with a congenital heart defect.

The chain carries TRBV30 and TRBJ1-5; 8 bases line up with TRBD1. The V gene's germline CDR1 is GTSNPN and CDR2 SVGIG (reference sequence). CDR3 length: 13 residues. V shed 3 bases and J 3 bases; nucleotides not matched to a gene: 1. The CDR3 DNA reads TGTGCCTGGAGACAGGGGGACAATCAGCCCCAGCATTTT. Protein sequence: CAWRQGDNQPQHF.

This sequence joins TRBV4-2 and TRBJ1-2; 9 nucleotides agree with TRBD1. With V trimmed by 0 bases and J by 10 bases, 12 bases remained unmatched. This CDR3 spans 16 amino acids. CDR1 is LGHNA and CDR2 is YNFKEQ in the germline V gene. The CDR3 DNA reads as TGTGCCAGCAGCCAAGATTGGCGACAGGGGGGTAACGTCTACACCTTC. This codes for CASSQDWRQGGNVYTF.

The CDR3, as DNA: TGTGCCAGCAGCTTGGGACTAGCAGGCAATGAGCAGTTCTTC. This sequence encodes CASSLGLAGNEQFF. V is TRBV5-4 and J is TRBJ2-1, with 7 bases aligning to TRBD2. The CDR3 is 14 residues long. Looked up from germline, CDR1 is SGHNT and CDR2 is YYREEE (reference sequence). V shed 0 bases, J shed 6 bases, and the junction held 3 bases outside the gene matches.

The chain recombines TRBV10-3 with TRBJ1-2; no definite D call. Germline-derived CDR1 and CDR2 are ENHRY and SYGVKD. The CDR3 is 14 residues long. Trimming pared 5 bases from V and 6 bases from J, leaving 16 bases between. Here the CDR3 reads CAISSISMLDGYTF. Written as DNA, the CDR3 is TGTGCCATCAGTTCAATTTCGATGCTAGATGGCTACACCTTC.

The rearrangement uses TRBV10-3 and TRBJ1-5; 10 bases agree with TRBD1. V shed 6 bases and J 8 bases; nucleotides not matched to a gene: 22. This CDR3 region has 19 residues. Looked up from germline, CDR1 is ENHRY and CDR2 is SYGVKD. CDR3 region: CAISPGTGAGKRVSEPQHF. The CDR3 coding sequence is TGTGCCATCAGCCCGGGGACAGGGGCCGGGAAACGGGTTTCTGAGCCCCAGCATTTT.

The DNA for the CDR3 is TGTGCCAGCAGCTCCGGGACTAGCGGAGGTGCGAACACCGGGGAGCTGTTTTTT. Its protein product is CASSSGTSGGANTGELFF. The chain joins TRBV5-4 to TRBJ2-2, with TRBD2 identical over 11 bases. The CDR3 has 18 amino acids. Germline CDR1 is SGHNT and CDR2 is YYREEE (reference sequence). The J segment lost 0 bases and the V segment lost 3 bases, leaving 7 bases of the junction unmatched.

In DNA, the CDR3 is TGTGCCAGCAGCTTAGACCCGGACTGGACAGGAGGCACTGGAAACACCATATATTTT. Its protein is CASSLDPDWTGGTGNTIYF. The V gene is TRBV7-2, the J gene TRBJ1-3; 7 bases are a match to TRBD1. From germline, CDR1 is SGHTA and CDR2 FQGNSA. The CDR3 is 19 residues long. Trimming took 1 base from V and 2 from J; bases not matched to a gene: 14.

V usage is TRBV28 and J usage is TRBJ1-2, with unresolved D. The length of the CDR3 is 16 residues. The V and J ends lost 2 bases and 6 bases respectively, with 19 bases between them. The V gene's germline CDR1 is MDHEN and CDR2 SYDVKM. CDR3 loop: CASSLDSWRSAHGYTF. CDR3 sequence (DNA): TGTGCCAGCAGTTTAGACTCATGGCGATCAGCCCATGGCTACACCTTC.

V usage is TRBV6-1 and J usage is TRBJ2-3; D might be TRBD2 (7 bases). CDR1 and CDR2 from the germline V gene are MNHNS and SASEGT. This CDR3 spans 16 amino acids. Trimming left V 4 bases short and J 1 base short, with 15 bases between. In DNA form, the CDR3 reads TGTGCCAGCAGTGGGGGTGCGGGGGCGGGCACAGATACGCAGTATTTT. It is translated as CASSGGAGAGTDTQYF.

The rearrangement links TRBV19 to TRBJ2-1, with 10 bases that match TRBD2. Losses at the gene ends were 7 bases for V and 3 bases for J; bases not matched to a gene: 21. CDR3 length: 20 amino acids. Germline assignment: CDR1 LNHDA and CDR2 SQIVND (reference sequence). DNA of the CDR3: TGTGCCAGTACAAATTCCTCCTCGGGGGATAAGCGGGAGGGCTACAATGAGCAGTTCTTC. Amino acid sequence: CASTNSSSGDKREGYNEQFF. Variable domain in full (rest from reference TRBV19 and TRBJ2-1): DGGITQSPKYLFRKEGQNVTLSCEQNLNHDAMYWYRQDPGQGLRLIYYSQIVNDFQKGDIAEGYSVSREKKESFPLTVTSAQKNPTAFYLCASTNSSSGDKREGYNEQFFGPGTRLTVL.

The rearrangement uses TRBV28 and TRBJ2-7, with a weak D call TRBD2 (6 bases). The V end was cut by 5 bases, the J end by 2 bases, with 16 bases between. Germline V gives CDR1 MDHEN, CDR2 SYDVKM. This CDR3 is 15 amino acids long. The CDR3 protein is CASSPATSPTYEQYF. The CDR3 region has the DNA TGTGCCAGCAGTCCAGCCACTAGCCCCACCTACGAGCAGTACTTC. The complete variable domain, with remaining parts taken from reference TRBV28 and TRBJ2-7, reads DVKVTQSSRYLVKRTGEKVFLECVQDMDHENMFWYRQDPGLGLRLIYFSYDVKMKEKGDIPEGYSVSREKKERFSLILESASTNQTSMYLCASSPATSPTYEQYFGPGTRLTVT.

The chain has TRBV4-1 and TRBJ2-1, with 9 bases identical to TRBD2. The length of the CDR3 is 17 residues. Germline loops: CDR1 MGHRA, CDR2 YSYEKL. V dropped 3 bases and J dropped 6; count of bases not matched to a gene: 12. The CDR3 loop reads CASSHPTERGATNEQFF. CDR3 DNA sequence: TGCGCCAGCAGCCACCCGACCGAGCGGGGGGCTACCAATGAGCAGTTCTTC.

The V and J genes are TRBV29-1 and TRBJ2-2; 10 nucleotides line up with TRBD2. Losses at the gene ends were 3 bases for V and 1 base for J; bases not matched to a gene: 5. CDR1 and CDR2 (germline): SQVTM, ANQGSEA. The CDR3 sequence is 16 residues long. CDR3 DNA: TGCAGCGTTGATTTAGTAGCGGGGGGGAACACCGGGGAGCTGTTTTTT. It encodes CSVDLVAGGNTGELFF.

The J gene is TRBJ2-2, the V gene TRBV14; TRBD2 aligns across 10 bases. With 3 bases clipped from V and 4 bases from J, the junction kept 5 bases outside the gene matches. The CDR3 totals 16 residues. The germline V gene encodes CDR1 SGHDN and CDR2 FVKESK. The CDR3 region has the DNA TGTGCCAGCAGCCATGAGCGGGGGGGTGTCACCGGGGAGCTGTTTTTT. Its translation is CASSHERGGVTGELFF.

This clone was found once. The chain links TRBV7-2 to TRBJ2-7; TRBD2 matches 10 bases. J was trimmed by 7 bases and V by 0 bases; bases with no gene match: 15. CDR1 and CDR2 (germline): SGHTA, FQGNSA. This CDR3 has 18 amino acids. This chain's CDR3 is CASSLAVPGAGGPWEQYF. The CDR3 nucleotides are TGTGCCAGCAGCTTAGCGGTCCCGGGAGCGGGAGGGCCATGGGAGCAGTACTTC.

The chain carries TRBV28 and TRBJ1-2; no firm D call. The CDR3 contains 13 residues. Per the germline V gene, CDR1 is MDHEN and CDR2 is SYDVKM. V dropped 1 base and J dropped 8 bases, with 11 bases sitting between them. This chain's CDR3 is CASSLSGNRGYTF. The CDR3 DNA follows: TGTGCCAGCAGTTTATCGGGGAATCGGGGCTACACCTTC.

This sequence joins TRBV6-6 and TRBJ1-2, with no clear D. The CDR3 runs 11 residues. Germline values: CDR1 MNHNY, CDR2 SVGAGI (reference sequence). V was trimmed by 9 bases and J by 8 bases, leaving 13 bases between them. The CDR3 DNA follows: TGTGCCAGTCTTTGCTCGGTAGGCTACACCTTC. This codes for CASLCSVGYTF.

The chain employs TRBV13 and TRBJ1-6, with 7 positions matching TRBD1. V gave up 4 bases and J gave up 7 bases; unmatched junction bases: 4. CDR1 is PRHDT, CDR2 FYEKMQ, per germline (reference sequence). CDR3 length: 14 amino acids. The CDR3 loop reads CASSSTGRNSPLHF. CDR3 DNA sequence: TGTGCCAGCAGCTCGACAGGGCGGAATTCACCCCTCCACTTT.

This rearrangement joins TRBV5-7 to TRBJ1-6; D is perhaps TRBD1 (5 bases). TRBV5-7 is annotated as an ORF whose role is uncertain. V was clipped by 2 bases and J by 11 bases, with 11 bases between them. This CDR3 has 13 amino acids. The CDR3 loop reads CASSLTKQAPLHF. The CDR3 DNA sequence: TGTGCCAGCAGCTTAACCAAACAGGCACCCCTCCACTTT.

The rearrangement links TRBV5-1 to TRBJ2-5; possibly TRBD1 for D (5 bases). Germline lookup yields CDR1 SGHRS and CDR2 YFSETQ. V was clipped by 0 bases and J by 3 bases, with 9 bases between them. The CDR3 is 14 amino acids. CDR3 coding DNA: TGCGCCAGCAGCTTGGCCGACAGCAAAGAGACCCAGTACTTC. Encoded protein: CASSLADSKETQYF. The whole variable domain, filled in from reference TRBV5-1 and TRBJ2-5, reads KAGVTQTPRYLIKTRGQQVTLSCSPISGHRSVSWYQQTPGQGLQFLFEYFSETQRNKGNFPGRFSGRQFSNSRSEMNVSTLELGDSALYLCASSLADSKETQYFGPGTRLLVL.

This clone came up once. The chain uses TRBV11-2 and TRBJ2-7, with 8 bases matching TRBD1. This CDR3 spans 14 amino acids. The germline V gene has CDR1 SGHAT and CDR2 FQNNGV. Germline trimming cut 5 bases from V and 3 bases from J; bases unmatched to any gene: 6. Here the CDR3 DNA reads TGTGCCAGCAGCCCGAGACAGGGGAGCTACGAGCAGTACTTC. Protein: CASSPRQGSYEQYF. The full variable domain, completed using reference TRBV11-2 and TRBJ2-7, is EAGVAQSPRYKIIEKRQSVAFWCNPISGHATLYWYQQILGQGPKLLIQFQNNGVVDDSQLPKDRFSAERLKGVDSTLKIQPAKLEDSAVYLCASSPRQGSYEQYFGPGTRLTVT.

V usage is TRBV30 and J usage is TRBJ2-7; maybe TRBD2 (6 bases). V was clipped by 3 bases and J by 2 bases, with 8 bases between them. CDR1 GTSNPN and CDR2 SVGIG come from the germline V gene (reference sequence). The CDR3 runs 12 residues. CDR3 protein: CAWSGGTYEQYF. DNA for the CDR3: TGTGCCTGGAGCGGAGGGACCTACGAGCAGTACTTC.

The J gene is TRBJ2-7, the V gene TRBV9, with 9 nucleotides matching TRBD1. Trimming removed 4 bases from V and 2 bases from J; junction bases left unmatched: 7. From germline, CDR1 is SGDLS and CDR2 YYNGEE. The CDR3 is 15 amino acids. This CDR3 reads CASSPNYRGPYEQYF. CDR3 nucleotide sequence: TGTGCCAGCAGCCCCAACTACAGGGGGCCCTACGAGCAGTACTTC.